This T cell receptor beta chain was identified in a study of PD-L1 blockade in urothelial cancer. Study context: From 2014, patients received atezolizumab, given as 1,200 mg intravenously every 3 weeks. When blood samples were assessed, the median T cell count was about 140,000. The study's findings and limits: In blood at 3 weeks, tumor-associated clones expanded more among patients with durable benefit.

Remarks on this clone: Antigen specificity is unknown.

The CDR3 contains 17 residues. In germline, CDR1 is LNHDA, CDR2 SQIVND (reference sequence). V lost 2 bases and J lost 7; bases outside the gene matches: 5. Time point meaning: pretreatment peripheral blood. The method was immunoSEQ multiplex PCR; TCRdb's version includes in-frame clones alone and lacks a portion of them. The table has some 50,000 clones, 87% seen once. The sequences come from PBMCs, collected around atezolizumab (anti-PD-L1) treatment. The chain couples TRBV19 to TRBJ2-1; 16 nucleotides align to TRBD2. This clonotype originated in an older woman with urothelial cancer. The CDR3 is CASSIMGLAGGGNEQFF. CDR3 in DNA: TGTGCCAGTAGTATAATGGGACTAGCGGGAGGGGGAAATGAGCAGTTCTTC.